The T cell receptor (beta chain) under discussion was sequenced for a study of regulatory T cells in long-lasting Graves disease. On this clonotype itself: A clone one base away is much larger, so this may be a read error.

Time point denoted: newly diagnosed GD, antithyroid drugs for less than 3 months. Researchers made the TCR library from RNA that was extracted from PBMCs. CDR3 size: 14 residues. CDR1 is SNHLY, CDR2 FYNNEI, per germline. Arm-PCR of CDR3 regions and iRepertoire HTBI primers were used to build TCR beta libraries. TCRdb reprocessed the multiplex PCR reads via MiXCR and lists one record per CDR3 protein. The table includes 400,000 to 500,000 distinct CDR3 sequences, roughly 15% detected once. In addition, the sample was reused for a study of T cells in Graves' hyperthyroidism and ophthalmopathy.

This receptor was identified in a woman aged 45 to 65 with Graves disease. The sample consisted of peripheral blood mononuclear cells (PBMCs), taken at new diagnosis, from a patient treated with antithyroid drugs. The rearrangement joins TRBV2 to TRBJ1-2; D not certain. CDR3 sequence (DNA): TGTGCCAGCATCGCGGTTAGGCTATTAATCGGCTACGCCTTC. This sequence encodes CASIAVRLLIGYAF.